Presented here are 16 T cell receptor beta chains from one specimen sequenced in a study of blood T cell repertoires in COVID-19. The assay was immunoSEQ multiplex PCR, and TCRdb's table has in-frame clones only and misses some. This sample has around 50,000 clones, with approximately 78% found just once. Source material: PBMCs or T cells enriched from blood (not recorded which). These receptors all come from a woman between 45 and 65 years old with acute COVID-19.

J is TRBJ2-2 and V is TRBV12-5; no definite D call. Trimming took off 5 bases at V and 4 bases at J, with 17 bases between the two ends. CDR1 LGHNT and CDR2 FRNRAP come from the germline V gene. This CDR3 is 16 amino acids long. This chain's CDR3 is CASGTSILDSTGELFF. DNA for the CDR3: TGTGCTAGTGGTACCTCTATCCTCGATAGCACCGGGGAGCTGTTTTTT.

The J gene is TRBJ2-3, the V gene TRBV27, with TRBD2 matching 9 bases. The length of the CDR3 is 15 residues. The trim removed 6 bases at V and 3 bases at J, leaving 7 bases unmatched. The germline V gene encodes CDR1 MNHEY and CDR2 SMNVEV (reference sequence). The CDR3 nucleotides are TGTGCCAGCAGCTCGTGGGGACTAGCAACAGATACGCAGTATTTT. Its translation is CASSSWGLATDTQYF.

This clone was counted once. This chain joins TRBV7-8 and TRBJ2-5; 13 bases are shared with TRBD2. Germline CDR1 is SGHVS and CDR2 is FQNEAQ. Germline trimming cut 5 bases from V and 3 bases from J; bases unmatched to any gene: 6. The CDR3 extends over 16 amino acids. The chain's CDR3 is CASSPRTSGGKETQYF. CDR3 DNA: TGTGCCAGCAGCCCCCGGACTAGCGGGGGAAAAGAGACCCAGTACTTC.

This clone was seen once. V usage is TRBV11-3 and J usage is TRBJ2-3; tentatively, D is TRBD2 (5 bases). This CDR3 is 16 amino acids long. Trimming cost V 5 bases and J 2 bases, with 17 bases left between them. Germline-derived CDR1 and CDR2 are SGHNT and YENEEA. The CDR3 region has the DNA TGTGCCAGCAGCATGGACTTCTCCCCTTCCACAGATACGCAGTATTTT. Amino acid sequence: CASSMDFSPSTDTQYF.

In its sample, this clone was seen a few times. The chain carries TRBV7-2 and TRBJ1-1, with D perhaps TRBD1 (5 bases). V lost 1 base to trimming and J lost 11 bases, with 14 bases between them. Per germline, CDR1 SGHTA and CDR2 FQGNSA. This CDR3 region has 13 residues. CDR3 region: CASSLEGRGVAFF. The CDR3 DNA follows: TGTGCCAGCAGCTTAGAGGGAAGGGGTGTGGCTTTCTTT. The entire variable domain, with the rest obtained from reference TRBV7-2 and TRBJ1-1, is as follows: GAGVSQSPSNKVTEKGKDVELRCDPISGHTALYWYRQSLGQGLEFLIYFQGNSAPDKSGLPSDRFSAERTGGSVSTLTIQRTQQEDSAVYLCASSLEGRGVAFFGQGTRLTVV.

This chain links TRBV5-8 with TRBJ2-3; the match to TRBD2 covers 8 bases. Germline CDR1 reads SGHTS; CDR2 reads YDEGEE. Trimming took 0 bases from V and 0 from J; bases not matched to a gene: 3. This CDR3 region has 16 residues. The CDR3 sequence is CASSLERGSSTDTQYF. DNA for the CDR3: TGTGCCAGCAGCTTGGAGCGGGGGTCCAGCACAGATACGCAGTATTTT. Full variable domain (remainder filled in from reference TRBV5-8 and TRBJ2-3): EAGVTQSPTHLIKTRGQQATLRCSPISGHTSVYWYQQALGLGLQFLLWYDEGEERNRGNFPPRFSGRQFPNYSSELNVNALELEDSALYLCASSLERGSSTDTQYFGPGTRLTVL.

The rearrangement uses TRBV13 and TRBJ1-2, with D possibly matching TRBD1 (5 bases). Germline-derived CDR1 and CDR2 are PRHDT and FYEKMQ (reference sequence). CDR3 length equals 15 residues. V gave up 0 bases and J gave up 4 bases, with 12 bases separating them. The CDR3 DNA reads as TGTGCCAGCAGCTTAGGCCAGGGCGGTGGCTATGGCTACACCTTC. Translated: CASSLGQGGGYGYTF. Full variable domain (outside the CDR3, taken from reference TRBV13 and TRBJ1-2): AAGVIQSPRHLIKEKRETATLKCYPIPRHDTVYWYQQGPGQDPQFLISFYEKMQSDKGSIPDRFSAQQFSDYHSELNMSSLELGDSALYFCASSLGQGGGYGYTFGSGTRLTVV.

The chain couples TRBV2 to TRBJ1-1, with D maybe TRBD1 (5 bases). Trimming cost V 6 bases and J 6 bases, with 17 bases left between them. This CDR3 is 14 amino acids long. CDR1 and CDR2 from the germline V gene are SNHLY and FYNNEI. Here the CDR3 reads CASRPTEYFPEAFF. The DNA for the CDR3 is TGTGCCAGCAGGCCGACAGAATATTTTCCTGAAGCTTTCTTT.

The genes are TRBV4-1 and TRBJ2-2; 13 positions match TRBD2. The germline V gene has CDR1 MGHRA and CDR2 YSYEKL. The CDR3 spans 18 residues. J gave up 5 bases and V 3 bases, and 9 bases lay outside the gene matches. The CDR3 DNA follows: TGCGCCAGCAGCCAGGGTGGACTAGCGGGGGTGGGGACCGGGGAGCTGTTTTTT. It translates to CASSQGGLAGVGTGELFF.

V usage is TRBV4-2 and J usage is TRBJ1-1; 7 positions agree with TRBD1. Losses at the gene ends were 1 base for V and 6 bases for J; bases not matched to a gene: 8. This CDR3 comprises 15 residues. Germline V CDR1 and CDR2: LGHNA, YNFKEQ. CDR3: CASSQGDSRTAEAFF. In nucleotides, the CDR3 is TGTGCCAGCAGCCAAGGGGACAGTCGAACAGCTGAAGCTTTCTTT.

The chain couples TRBV21-1 to TRBJ1-2; TRBD1 is the table's D call and was not checked against the DNA. TRBV21-1 is a pseudogene segment. The CDR3 is 13 amino acids. The CDR3 DNA is TGTGCCAGCAGCAAAGCGGGCAAGTATGGCTACACCTTC. It encodes CASSKAGKYGYTF.

The chain is built from TRBV27 and TRBJ2-3; D call uncertain. This CDR3 is built from 12 residues. V was cut by 6 bases and J by 4 bases, with 8 bases left in between. Germline values: CDR1 MNHEY, CDR2 SMNVEV (reference sequence). The CDR3 loop is CASSTNPDTQYF. DNA for the CDR3: TGTGCCAGCAGCACTAACCCAGATACGCAGTATTTT.

The V gene is TRBV5-1, the J gene TRBJ1-2, with TRBD1 as a possible D gene (6 bases). The length of the CDR3 is 13 residues. CDR1 is SGHRS, CDR2 YFSETQ, per germline. V lost 4 bases, J lost 2 bases, and 9 bases lay in between. The CDR3 protein is CASSQDSNYGYTF. The DNA for the CDR3 is TGCGCCAGCAGCCAGGACAGCAACTATGGCTACACCTTC.

This rearrangement joins TRBV4-1 to TRBJ2-1; TRBD2 aligns across 9 bases. CDR1 is MGHRA, CDR2 YSYEKL, per germline. The trim removed 1 base at V and 3 bases at J, leaving 22 bases unmatched. The CDR3 runs to 22 residues. CDR3 DNA: TGCGCCAGCAGCCAAGGTCGTCTCAGCGGGGGGCCCCAGTCAAGGCTCTACAATGAGCAGTTCTTC. Protein product: CASSQGRLSGGPQSRLYNEQFF.

This clone is labeled medium-sized. The chain uses TRBV30 and TRBJ2-2, with no clear D. The V end was cut by 0 bases, the J end by 1 base, with 9 bases between. The V gene's germline CDR1 is GTSNPN and CDR2 SVGIG (reference sequence). This CDR3 has 15 residues. CDR3: CAWSVPGRNTGELFF. CDR3 DNA sequence: TGTGCCTGGAGTGTACCAGGAAGGAACACCGGGGAGCTGTTTTTT.

The chain joins TRBV6-1 to TRBJ1-5; 8 positions match TRBD1. The ends lost 1 base at V and 4 bases at J; junction bases unmatched: 3. The CDR3 consists of 15 residues. Germline-derived CDR1 and CDR2 are MNHNS and SASEGT. CDR3 residues: CASSEDRGRNQPQHF. For the CDR3, the DNA is TGTGCCAGCAGTGAAGACAGGGGGAGAAATCAGCCCCAGCATTTT.